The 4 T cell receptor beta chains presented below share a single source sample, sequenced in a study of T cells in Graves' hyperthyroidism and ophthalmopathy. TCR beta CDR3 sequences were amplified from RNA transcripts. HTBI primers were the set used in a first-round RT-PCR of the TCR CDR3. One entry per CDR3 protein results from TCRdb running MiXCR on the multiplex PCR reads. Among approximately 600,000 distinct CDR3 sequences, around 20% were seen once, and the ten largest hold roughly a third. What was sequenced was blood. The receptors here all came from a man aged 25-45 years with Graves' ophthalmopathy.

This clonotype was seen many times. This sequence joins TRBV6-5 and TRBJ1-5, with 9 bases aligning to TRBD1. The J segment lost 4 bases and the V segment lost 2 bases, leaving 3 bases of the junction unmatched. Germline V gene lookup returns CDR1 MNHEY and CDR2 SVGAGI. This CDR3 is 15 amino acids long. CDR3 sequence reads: CASSYGTGSNQPQHF. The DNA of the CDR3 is TGTGCCAGCAGTTACGGGACAGGGAGTAATCAGCCCCAGCATTTT.

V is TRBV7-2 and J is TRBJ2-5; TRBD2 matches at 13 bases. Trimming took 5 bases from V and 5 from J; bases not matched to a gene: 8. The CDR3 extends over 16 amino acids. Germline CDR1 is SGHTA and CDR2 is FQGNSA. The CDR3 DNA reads TGTGCCAGCAGCATCGGACTAGCGGGAGTACGGGAGACCCAGTACTTC. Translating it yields CASSIGLAGVRETQYF.

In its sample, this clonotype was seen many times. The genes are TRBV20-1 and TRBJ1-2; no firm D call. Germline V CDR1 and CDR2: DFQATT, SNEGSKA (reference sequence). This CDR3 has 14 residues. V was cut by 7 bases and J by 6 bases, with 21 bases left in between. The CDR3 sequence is CSVNGSPQRNGYTF. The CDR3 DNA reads TGCAGTGTTAACGGGTCTCCCCAACGAAATGGCTACACCTTC.

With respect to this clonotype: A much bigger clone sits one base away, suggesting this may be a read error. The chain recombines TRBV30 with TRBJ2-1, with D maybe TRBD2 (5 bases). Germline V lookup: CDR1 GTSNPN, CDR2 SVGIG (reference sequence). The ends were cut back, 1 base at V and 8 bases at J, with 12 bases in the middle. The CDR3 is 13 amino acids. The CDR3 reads CAWSGLRRDEQFF. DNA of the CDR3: TGTGCCTGGAGTGGACTAAGACGGGATGAGCAGTTCTTC.